Following are 2 T cell receptor beta chains from one sample sequenced in a study of blood T cell repertoires in COVID-19. TCRdb's table, derived via immunoSEQ multiplex PCR, lists solely in-frame clones and lacks some. The table includes approximately 300,000 clones, about 85% detected once. Sequenced material: PBMCs or T cells enriched from blood (not recorded which). The source of these receptors is a woman aged 30 to 39 who had been exposed to COVID-19.

The chain has TRBV19 and TRBJ2-1; D gene uncertain. Germline V gene lookup returns CDR1 LNHDA and CDR2 SQIVND (reference sequence). There are 11 residues in the CDR3. Between the trimmed V and J ends, which lost 5 bases and 4 bases, there was a span of 3 bases. CDR3 protein: CASSEYNEQFF. Written as DNA, the CDR3 is TGTGCCAGTAGTGAGTACAATGAGCAGTTCTTC.

The J gene is TRBJ2-7, the V gene TRBV21-1; the table calls TRBD2, which could not be checked here. TRBV21-1 is recorded as a pseudogene. The CDR3 spans 19 residues. CDR3 in amino acids: CASSKGTGASGSHSYEQYF. In DNA, the CDR3 is TGTGCCAGCAGCAAAGGTACAGGGGCTAGCGGGAGTCACTCCTACGAGCAGTACTTC.